This T cell receptor (beta chain) was retrieved from a study of vaccination and CD4 T cells after COVID-19. Study results and caveats: Looking at convalescent patients, a median roughly 83% of reactive clones were present only post-vaccination.

TCRdb redid the calling of the PCR reads with MiXCR, one entry per CDR3 protein. The sample comprises about 33,000 distinct CDR3 sequences, around 39% of which are singletons, and approximately 5% rests with the top ten. The ends were cut back, 4 bases at V and 2 bases at J, with 7 bases in the middle. The germline V gene has CDR1 SGHVS and CDR2 FNYEAQ. This CDR3 has 13 residues. Time point defined: late sampling 161 to 241 days after vaccination in a few convalescent patients. This clonotype was seen more than once but under ten times. The antigen remains unidentified. The sequence was obtained from a human donor who had recovered from COVID-19. The genes are TRBV7-6 and TRBJ2-3; D gene ambiguous. The input for sequencing was CD4+ T cells from blood, taken about 7 months after SARS-CoV-2 vaccination. CDR3: CASSSDITDTQYF. CDR3 coding DNA: TGTGCCAGCAGCTCAGATATCACAGATACGCAGTATTTT.